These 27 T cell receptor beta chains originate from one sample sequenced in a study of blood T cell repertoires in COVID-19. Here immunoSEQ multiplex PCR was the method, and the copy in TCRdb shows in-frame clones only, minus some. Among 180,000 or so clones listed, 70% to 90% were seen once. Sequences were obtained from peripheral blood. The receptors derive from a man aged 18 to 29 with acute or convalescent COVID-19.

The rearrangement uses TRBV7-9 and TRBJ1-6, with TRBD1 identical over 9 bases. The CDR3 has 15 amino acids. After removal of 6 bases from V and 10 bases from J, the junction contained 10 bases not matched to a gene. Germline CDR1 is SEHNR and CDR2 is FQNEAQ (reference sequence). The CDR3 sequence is CASRNTGGVFSPLHF. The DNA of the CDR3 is TGTGCCAGCAGGAATACAGGGGGCGTTTTCTCACCCCTCCACTTT.

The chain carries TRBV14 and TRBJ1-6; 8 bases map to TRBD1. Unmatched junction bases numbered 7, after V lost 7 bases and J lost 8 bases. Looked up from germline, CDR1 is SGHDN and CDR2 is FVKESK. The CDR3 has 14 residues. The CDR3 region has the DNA TGTGCCAGCAACGACAGGGGAAGCCATTCACCCCTCCACTTT. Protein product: CASNDRGSHSPLHF. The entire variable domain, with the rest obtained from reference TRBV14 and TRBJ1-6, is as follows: EAGVTQFPSHSVIEKGQTVTLRCDPISGHDNLYWYRRVMGKEIKFLLHFVKESKQDESGMPNNRFLAERTGGTYSTLKVQPAELEDSGVYFCASNDRGSHSPLHFGNGTRLTVT.

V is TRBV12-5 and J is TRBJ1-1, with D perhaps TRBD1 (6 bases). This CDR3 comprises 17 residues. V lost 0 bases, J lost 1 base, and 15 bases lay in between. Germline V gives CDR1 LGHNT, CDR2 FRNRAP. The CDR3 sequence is CASGLVLIGGSNTEAFF. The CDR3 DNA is TGTGCTAGTGGTTTGGTACTGATTGGGGGCTCGAACACTGAAGCTTTCTTT.

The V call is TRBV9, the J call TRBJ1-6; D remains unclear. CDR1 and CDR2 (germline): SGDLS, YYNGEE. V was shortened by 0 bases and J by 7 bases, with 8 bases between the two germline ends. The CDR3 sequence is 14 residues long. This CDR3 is CASSVGTVNSPLHF. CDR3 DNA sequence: TGTGCCAGCAGCGTAGGGACTGTGAATTCACCCCTCCACTTT.

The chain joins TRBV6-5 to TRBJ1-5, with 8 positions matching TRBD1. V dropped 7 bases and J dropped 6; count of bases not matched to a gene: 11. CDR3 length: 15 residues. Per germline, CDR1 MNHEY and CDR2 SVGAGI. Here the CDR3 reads CASKRTGRNGQPQHF. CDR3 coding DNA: TGTGCCAGCAAACGGACAGGGAGGAACGGTCAGCCCCAGCATTTT.

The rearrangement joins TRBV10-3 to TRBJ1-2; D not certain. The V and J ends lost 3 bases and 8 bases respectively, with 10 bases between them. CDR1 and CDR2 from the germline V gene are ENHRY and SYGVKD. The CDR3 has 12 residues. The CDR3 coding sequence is TGTGCCATCAGTGATTCGGGGTTAGGCTACACCTTC. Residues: CAISDSGLGYTF.

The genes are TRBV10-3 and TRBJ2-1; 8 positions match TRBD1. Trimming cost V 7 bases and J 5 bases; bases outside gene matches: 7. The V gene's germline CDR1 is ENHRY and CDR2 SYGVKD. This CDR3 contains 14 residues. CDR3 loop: CAITQDRVNNEQFF. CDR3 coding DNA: TGTGCCATCACCCAGGACAGGGTTAACAATGAGCAGTTCTTC.

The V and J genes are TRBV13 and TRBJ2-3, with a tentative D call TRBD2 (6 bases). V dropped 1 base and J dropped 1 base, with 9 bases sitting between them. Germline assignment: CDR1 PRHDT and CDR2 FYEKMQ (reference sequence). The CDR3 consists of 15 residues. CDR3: CASSLEGTRTDTQYF. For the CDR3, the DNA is TGTGCCAGCAGCTTAGAGGGGACTCGCACAGATACGCAGTATTTT. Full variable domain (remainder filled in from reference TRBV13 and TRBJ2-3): AAGVIQSPRHLIKEKRETATLKCYPIPRHDTVYWYQQGPGQDPQFLISFYEKMQSDKGSIPDRFSAQQFSDYHSELNMSSLELGDSALYFCASSLEGTRTDTQYFGPGTRLTVL.

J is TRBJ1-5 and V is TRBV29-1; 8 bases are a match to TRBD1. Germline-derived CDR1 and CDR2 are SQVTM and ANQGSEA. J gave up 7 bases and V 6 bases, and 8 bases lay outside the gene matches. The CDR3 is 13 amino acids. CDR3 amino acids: CSVRTGFGQPQHF. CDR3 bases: TGCAGCGTCCGGACAGGGTTCGGGCAGCCCCAGCATTTT.

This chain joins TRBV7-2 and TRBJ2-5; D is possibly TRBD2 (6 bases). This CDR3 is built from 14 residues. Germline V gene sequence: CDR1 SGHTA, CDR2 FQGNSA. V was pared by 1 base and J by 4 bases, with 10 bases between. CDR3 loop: CASSLGGGAETQYF. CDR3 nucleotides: TGTGCCAGCAGCTTAGGCGGAGGGGCAGAGACCCAGTACTTC.

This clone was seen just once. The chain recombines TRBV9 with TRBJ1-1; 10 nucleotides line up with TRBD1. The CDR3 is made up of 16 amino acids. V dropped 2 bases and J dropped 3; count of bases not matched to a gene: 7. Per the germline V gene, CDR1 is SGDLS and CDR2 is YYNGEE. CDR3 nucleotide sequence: TGTGCCAGCAGCGTCGGGACCGGGACAGGGGACACTGAAGCTTTCTTT. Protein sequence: CASSVGTGTGDTEAFF.

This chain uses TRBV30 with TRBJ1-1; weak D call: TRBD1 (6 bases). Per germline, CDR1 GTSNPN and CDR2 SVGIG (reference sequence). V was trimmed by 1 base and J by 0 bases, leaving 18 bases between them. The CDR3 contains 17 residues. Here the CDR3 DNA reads TGTGCCTGGAGTGCGACAGGAGACTCTGACGTGAACACTGAAGCTTTCTTT. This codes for CAWSATGDSDVNTEAFF.

The CDR3 here is CASTSPQGTDTQYF. In DNA form, the CDR3 reads TGTGCCAGCACCTCGCCACAGGGAACAGATACGCAGTATTTT. The chain uses TRBV28 and TRBJ2-3; D might be TRBD1 (6 bases). V was trimmed by 7 bases and J by 3 bases, leaving 14 bases between them. Germline V CDR1 and CDR2: MDHEN, SYDVKM. This CDR3 is built from 14 residues.

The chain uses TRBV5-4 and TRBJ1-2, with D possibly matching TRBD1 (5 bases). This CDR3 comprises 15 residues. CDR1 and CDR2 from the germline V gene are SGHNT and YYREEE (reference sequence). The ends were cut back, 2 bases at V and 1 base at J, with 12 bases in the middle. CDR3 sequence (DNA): TGTGCCAGCAGCTTCGGTGGGGGGAATAACTATGGCTACACCTTC. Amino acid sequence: CASSFGGGNNYGYTF. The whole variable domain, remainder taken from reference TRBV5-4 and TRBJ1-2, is ETGVTQSPTHLIKTRGQQVTLRCSSQSGHNTVSWYQQALGQGPQFIFQYYREEENGRGNFPPRFSGLQFPNYSSELNVNALELDDSALYLCASSFGGGNNYGYTFGSGTRLTVV.

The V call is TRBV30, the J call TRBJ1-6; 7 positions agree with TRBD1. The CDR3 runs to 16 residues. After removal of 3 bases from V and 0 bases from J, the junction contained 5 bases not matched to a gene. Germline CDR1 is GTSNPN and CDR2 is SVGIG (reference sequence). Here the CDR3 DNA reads TGTGCCTGGAGGGGCAGGGGGAGCTCCTATAATTCACCCCTCCACTTT. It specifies CAWRGRGSSYNSPLHF. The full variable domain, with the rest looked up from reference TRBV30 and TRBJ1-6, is SQTIHQWPATLVQPVGSPLSLECTVEGTSNPNLYWYRQAAGRGLQLLFYSVGIGQISSEVPQNLSASRPQDRQFILSSKKLLLSDSGFYLCAWRGRGSSYNSPLHFGNGTRLTVT.

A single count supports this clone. The CDR3 nucleotides read TGTGCCAGCAGGTTGGGACTAGCCGAGACCCAGTACTTC. Its translation: CASRLGLAETQYF. The chain combines TRBV12-3 or TRBV12-4 with TRBJ2-5, with 9 bases lining up with TRBD2. The CDR3 spans 13 residues. After removal of 6 bases from V and 5 bases from J, the junction contained 4 bases not matched to a gene.

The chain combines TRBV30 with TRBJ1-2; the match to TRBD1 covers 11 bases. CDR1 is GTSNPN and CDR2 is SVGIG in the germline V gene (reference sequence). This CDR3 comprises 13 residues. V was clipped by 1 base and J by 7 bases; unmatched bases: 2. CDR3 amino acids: CAWSGGTGGGYTF. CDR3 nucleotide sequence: TGTGCCTGGAGTGGAGGGACAGGGGGTGGCTACACCTTC. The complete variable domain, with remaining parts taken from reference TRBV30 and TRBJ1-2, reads SQTIHQWPATLVQPVGSPLSLECTVEGTSNPNLYWYRQAAGRGLQLLFYSVGIGQISSEVPQNLSASRPQDRQFILSSKKLLLSDSGFYLCAWSGGTGGGYTFGSGTRLTVV.

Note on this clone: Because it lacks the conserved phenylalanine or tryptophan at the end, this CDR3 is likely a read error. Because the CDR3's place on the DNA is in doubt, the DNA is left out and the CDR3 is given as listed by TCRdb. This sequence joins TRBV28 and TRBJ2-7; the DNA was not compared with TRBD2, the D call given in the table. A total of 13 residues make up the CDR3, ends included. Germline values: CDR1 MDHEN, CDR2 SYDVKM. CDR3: CASTPHCGQKLLD.

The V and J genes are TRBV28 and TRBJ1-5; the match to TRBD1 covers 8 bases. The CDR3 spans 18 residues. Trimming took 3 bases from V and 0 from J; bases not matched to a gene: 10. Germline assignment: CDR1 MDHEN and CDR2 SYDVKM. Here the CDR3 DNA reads TGTGCCAGCAGTTTTCAGGGGGCCCTTCGAAATAGCAATCAGCCCCAGCATTTT. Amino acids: CASSFQGALRNSNQPQHF.

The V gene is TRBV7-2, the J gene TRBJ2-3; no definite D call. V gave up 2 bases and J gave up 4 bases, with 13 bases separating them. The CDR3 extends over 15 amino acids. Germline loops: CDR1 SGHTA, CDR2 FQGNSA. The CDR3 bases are TGTGCCAGCAGCTTACCTGACTTGCCCGCAGATACGCAGTATTTT. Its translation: CASSLPDLPADTQYF.

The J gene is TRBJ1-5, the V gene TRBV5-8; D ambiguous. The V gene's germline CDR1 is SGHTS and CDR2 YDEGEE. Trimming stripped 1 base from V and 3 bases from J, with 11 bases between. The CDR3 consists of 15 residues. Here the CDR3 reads CASSLFAGFNQPQHF. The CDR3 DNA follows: TGTGCCAGCAGCTTGTTCGCGGGATTCAATCAGCCCCAGCATTTT.

This CDR3 is CSVPGREGGYTF. CDR3 coding DNA: TGCAGCGTCCCCGGCAGGGAAGGCGGCTACACCTTC. This chain connects TRBV29-1 to TRBJ1-2; a possible D gene is TRBD1 (5 bases). Looked up from germline, CDR1 is SQVTM and CDR2 is ANQGSEA. Trimming removed 6 bases from V and 8 bases from J, with 16 bases in between. The CDR3 consists of 12 residues.

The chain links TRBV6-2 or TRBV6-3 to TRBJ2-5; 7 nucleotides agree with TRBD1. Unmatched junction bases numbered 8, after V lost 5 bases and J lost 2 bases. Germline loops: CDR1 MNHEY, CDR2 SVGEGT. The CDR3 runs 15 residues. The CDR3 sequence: CASSKATGVQETQYF. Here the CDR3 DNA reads TGTGCCAGCAGTAAAGCCACAGGGGTGCAAGAGACCCAGTACTTC.

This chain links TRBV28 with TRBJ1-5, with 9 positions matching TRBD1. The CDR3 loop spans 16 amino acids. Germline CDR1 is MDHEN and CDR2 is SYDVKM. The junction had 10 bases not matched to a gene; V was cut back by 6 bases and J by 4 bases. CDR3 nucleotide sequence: TGTGCCAGCAGGGACTTACCCGGGACAGGGAATCAGCCCCAGCATTTT. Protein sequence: CASRDLPGTGNQPQHF. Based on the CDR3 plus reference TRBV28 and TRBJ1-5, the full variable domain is DVKVTQSSRYLVKRTGEKVFLECVQDMDHENMFWYRQDPGLGLRLIYFSYDVKMKEKGDIPEGYSVSREKKERFSLILESASTNQTSMYLCASRDLPGTGNQPQHFGDGTRLSIL.

CDR3: CASKATFSSGANVLTF. The CDR3 nucleotides are TGTGCCAGCAAGGCGACATTTAGCTCTGGGGCCAACGTCCTGACTTTC. V usage is TRBV28 and J usage is TRBJ2-6; no reliable D call. V gave up 7 bases and J gave up 0 bases, with 13 bases separating them. The CDR3 is made up of 16 amino acids. The germline CDR1 and CDR2 sequences are MDHEN and SYDVKM.

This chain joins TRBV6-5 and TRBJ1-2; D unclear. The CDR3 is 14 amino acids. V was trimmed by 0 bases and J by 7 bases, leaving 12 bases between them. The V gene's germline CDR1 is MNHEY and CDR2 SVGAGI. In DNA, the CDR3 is TGTGCCAGCAGTTACTCGGGAGGGCTAATTGGCTACACCTTC. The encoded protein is CASSYSGGLIGYTF.

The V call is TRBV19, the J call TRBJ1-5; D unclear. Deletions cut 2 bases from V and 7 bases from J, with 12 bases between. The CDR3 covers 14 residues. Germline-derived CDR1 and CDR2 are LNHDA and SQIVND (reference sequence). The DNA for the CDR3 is TGTGCCAGTAGTATAAAAGGCTCAGGACAGCCCCAGCATTTT. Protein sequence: CASSIKGSGQPQHF.